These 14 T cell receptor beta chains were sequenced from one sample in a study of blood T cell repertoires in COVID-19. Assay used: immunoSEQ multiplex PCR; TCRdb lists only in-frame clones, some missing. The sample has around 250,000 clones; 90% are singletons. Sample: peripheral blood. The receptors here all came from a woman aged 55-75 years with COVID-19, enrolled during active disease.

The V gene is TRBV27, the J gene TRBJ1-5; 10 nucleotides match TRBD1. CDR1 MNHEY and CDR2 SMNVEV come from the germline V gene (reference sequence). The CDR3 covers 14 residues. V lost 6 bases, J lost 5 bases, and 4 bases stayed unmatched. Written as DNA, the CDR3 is TGTGCCAGCAGCCCGACAGGGGGCTATCAGCCCCAGCATTTT. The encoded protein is CASSPTGGYQPQHF.

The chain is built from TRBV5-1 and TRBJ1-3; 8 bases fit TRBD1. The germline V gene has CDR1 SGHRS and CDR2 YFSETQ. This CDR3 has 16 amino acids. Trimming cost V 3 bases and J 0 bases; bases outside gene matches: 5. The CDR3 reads CASSSGGQGSGNTIYF. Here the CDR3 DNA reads TGCGCCAGCAGCTCGGGCGGACAGGGCTCTGGAAACACCATATATTTT.

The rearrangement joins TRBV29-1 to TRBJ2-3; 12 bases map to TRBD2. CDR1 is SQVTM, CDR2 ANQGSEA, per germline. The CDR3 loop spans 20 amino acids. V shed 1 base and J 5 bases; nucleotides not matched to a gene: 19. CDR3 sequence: CSVEGPPSGGAAVAVDTQYF. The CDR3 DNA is TGCAGCGTTGAAGGACCCCCTAGCGGGGGGGCGGCGGTGGCGGTAGATACGCAGTATTTT.

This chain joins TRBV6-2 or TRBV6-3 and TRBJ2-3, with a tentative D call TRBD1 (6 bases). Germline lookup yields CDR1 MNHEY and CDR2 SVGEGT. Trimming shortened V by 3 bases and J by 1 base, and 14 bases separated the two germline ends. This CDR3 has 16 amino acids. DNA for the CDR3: TGTGCCAGCAGTTATTTCACAGGGCTCGGCACAGATACGCAGTATTTT. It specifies CASSYFTGLGTDTQYF.

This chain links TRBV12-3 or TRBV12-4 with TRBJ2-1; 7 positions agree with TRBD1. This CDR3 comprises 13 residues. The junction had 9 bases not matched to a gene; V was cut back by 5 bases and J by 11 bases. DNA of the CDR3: TGTGCCAGCAGTCGGACAACAGGGGTTAAGCAGTTCTTC. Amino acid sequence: CASSRTTGVKQFF.

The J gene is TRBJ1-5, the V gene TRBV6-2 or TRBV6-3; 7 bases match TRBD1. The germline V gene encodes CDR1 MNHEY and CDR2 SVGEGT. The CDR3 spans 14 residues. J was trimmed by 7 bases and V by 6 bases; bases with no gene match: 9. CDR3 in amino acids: CASSDRVLDQPQHF. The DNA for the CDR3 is TGTGCCAGCAGCGACAGGGTGTTAGACCAGCCCCAGCATTTT.

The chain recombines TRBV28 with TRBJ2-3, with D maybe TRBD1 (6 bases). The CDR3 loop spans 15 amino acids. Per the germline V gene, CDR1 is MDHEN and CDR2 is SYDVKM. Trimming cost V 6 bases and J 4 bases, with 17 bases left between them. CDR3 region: CASRETQGVPDTQYF. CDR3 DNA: TGTGCCAGCAGGGAAACACAGGGAGTACCAGATACGCAGTATTTT.

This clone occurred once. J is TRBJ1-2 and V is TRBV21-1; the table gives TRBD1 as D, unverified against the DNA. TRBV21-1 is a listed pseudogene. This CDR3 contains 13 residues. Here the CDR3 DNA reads TGTGCCAGGGGAGGACAGGGGGGGTATGGCTACACCTTC. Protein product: CARGGQGGYGYTF.

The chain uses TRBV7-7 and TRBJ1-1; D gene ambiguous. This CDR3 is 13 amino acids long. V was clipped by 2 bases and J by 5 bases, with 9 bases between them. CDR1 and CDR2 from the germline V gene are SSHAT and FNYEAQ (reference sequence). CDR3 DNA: TGTGCCAGCAGCTTACCGGGTCATACTGAAGCTTTCTTT. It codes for CASSLPGHTEAFF. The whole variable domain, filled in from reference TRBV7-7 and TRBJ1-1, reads GAGVSQSPRYKVTKRGQDVTLRCDPISSHATLYWYQQALGQGPEFLTYFNYEAQPDKSGLPSDRFSAERPEGSISTLTIQRTEQRDSAMYRCASSLPGHTEAFFGQGTRLTVV.

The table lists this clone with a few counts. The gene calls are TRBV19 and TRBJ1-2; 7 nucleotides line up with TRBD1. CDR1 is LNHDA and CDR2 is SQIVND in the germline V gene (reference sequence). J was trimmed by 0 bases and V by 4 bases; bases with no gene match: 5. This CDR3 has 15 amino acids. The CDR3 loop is CASSTPGTANYGYTF. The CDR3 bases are TGTGCCAGTAGTACGCCCGGGACAGCTAACTATGGCTACACCTTC.

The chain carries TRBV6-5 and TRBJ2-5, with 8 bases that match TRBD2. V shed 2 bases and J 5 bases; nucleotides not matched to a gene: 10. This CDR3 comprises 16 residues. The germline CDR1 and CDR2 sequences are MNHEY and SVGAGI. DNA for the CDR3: TGTGCCAGCAGTTACAGCCGAGCGGGGGTCGGGGAGACCCAGTACTTC. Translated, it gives CASSYSRAGVGETQYF.

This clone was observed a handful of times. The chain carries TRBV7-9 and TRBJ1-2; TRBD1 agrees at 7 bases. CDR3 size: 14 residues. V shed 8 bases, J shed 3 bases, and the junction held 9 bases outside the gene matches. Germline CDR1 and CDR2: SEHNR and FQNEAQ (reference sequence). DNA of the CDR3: TGTGCCAGCCGGGACAGTCTAATGGACTATGGCTACACCTTC. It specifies CASRDSLMDYGYTF.

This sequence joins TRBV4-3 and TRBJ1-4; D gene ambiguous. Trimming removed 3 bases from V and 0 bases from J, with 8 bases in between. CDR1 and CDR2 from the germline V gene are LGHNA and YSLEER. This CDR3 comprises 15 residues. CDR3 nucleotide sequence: TGCGCCAGCAGCCAGTACACCGCAACTAATGAAAAACTGTTTTTT. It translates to CASSQYTATNEKLFF.

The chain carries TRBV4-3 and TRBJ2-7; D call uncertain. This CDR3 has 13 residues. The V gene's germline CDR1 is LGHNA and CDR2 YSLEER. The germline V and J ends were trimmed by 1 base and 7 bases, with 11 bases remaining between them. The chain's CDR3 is CASSQARFYEQYF. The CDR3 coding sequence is TGCGCCAGCAGCCAAGCCCGGTTTTATGAGCAGTACTTC.